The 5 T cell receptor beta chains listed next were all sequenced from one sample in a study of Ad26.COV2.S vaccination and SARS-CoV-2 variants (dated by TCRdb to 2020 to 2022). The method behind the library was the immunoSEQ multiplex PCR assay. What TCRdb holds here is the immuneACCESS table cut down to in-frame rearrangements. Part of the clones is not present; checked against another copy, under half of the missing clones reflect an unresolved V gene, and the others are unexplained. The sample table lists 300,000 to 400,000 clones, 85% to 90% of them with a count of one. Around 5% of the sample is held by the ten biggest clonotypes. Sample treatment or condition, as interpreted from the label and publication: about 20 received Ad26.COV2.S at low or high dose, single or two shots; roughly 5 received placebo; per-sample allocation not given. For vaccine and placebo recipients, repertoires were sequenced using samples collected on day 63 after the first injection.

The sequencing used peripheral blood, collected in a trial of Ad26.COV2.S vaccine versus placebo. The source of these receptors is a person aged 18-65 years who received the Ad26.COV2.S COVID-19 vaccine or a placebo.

CDR3 sequence reads: CASSYAATYEQYF. The CDR3 bases are TGTGCCAGCAGTTACGCGGCGACATACGAGCAGTACTTC. V is TRBV6-5 and J is TRBJ2-7; D gene ambiguous. The V gene lost 2 bases and the J gene lost 4 bases, with 9 bases spanning the gap. Looked up from germline, CDR1 is MNHEY and CDR2 is SVGAGI. This CDR3 is 13 amino acids long.

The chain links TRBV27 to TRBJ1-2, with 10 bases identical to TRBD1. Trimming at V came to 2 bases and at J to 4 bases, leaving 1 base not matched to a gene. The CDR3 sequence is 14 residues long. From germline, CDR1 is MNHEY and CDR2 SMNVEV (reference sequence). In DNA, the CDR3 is TGTGCCAGCAGTTTAGGACAGGGGGTCTATGGCTACACCTTC. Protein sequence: CASSLGQGVYGYTF.

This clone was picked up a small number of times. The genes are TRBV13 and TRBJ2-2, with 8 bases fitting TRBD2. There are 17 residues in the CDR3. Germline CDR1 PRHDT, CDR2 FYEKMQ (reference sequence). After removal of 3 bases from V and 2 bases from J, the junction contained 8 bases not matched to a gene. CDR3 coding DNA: TGTGCCAGCAGCTTCCGGAGCGGGAGCCGAAACACCGGGGAGCTGTTTTTT. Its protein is CASSFRSGSRNTGELFF.

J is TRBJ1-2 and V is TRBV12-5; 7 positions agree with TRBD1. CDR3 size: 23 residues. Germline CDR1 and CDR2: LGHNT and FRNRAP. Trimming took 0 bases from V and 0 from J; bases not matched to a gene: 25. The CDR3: CASGLVLTDRAEFLDFSNYGYTF. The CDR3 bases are TGTGCTAGTGGTTTGGTACTGACCGACAGGGCGGAATTCCTGGATTTTTCTAACTATGGCTACACCTTC.

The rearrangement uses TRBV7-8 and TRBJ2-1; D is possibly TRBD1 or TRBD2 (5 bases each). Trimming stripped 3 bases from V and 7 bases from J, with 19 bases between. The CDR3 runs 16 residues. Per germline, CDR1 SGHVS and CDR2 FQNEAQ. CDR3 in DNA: TGTGCCAGCAGCTTCCCGGGACCGCTGGTCGGGAATGAGCAGTTCTTC. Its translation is CASSFPGPLVGNEQFF.